The source of this T cell receptor (beta chain) is a study of blood T cell repertoires in COVID-19. J lost 0 bases, V lost 1 base, and 2 bases had no gene match. CDR1 and CDR2 (germline): SGHTA, FQGNSA. This CDR3 is built from 16 residues. The repertoire was sequenced with immunoSEQ multiplex PCR; TCRdb's copy has only in-frame clones and lacks some. The data contain about 180,000 clones, about 87% of them seen just once; the ten biggest clones take up about 12%. The TCR sequence derives from a woman in her seventies with COVID-19, enrolled during active disease. The chain employs TRBV7-2 and TRBJ2-2; TRBD1 aligns across 7 bases. Specimen: peripheral blood. The CDR3 DNA is TGTGCCAGCAGCTTAGTGGGGACAGCGAACACCGGGGAGCTGTTTTTT. This sequence encodes CASSLVGTANTGELFF. Full variable domain (remainder filled in from reference TRBV7-2 and TRBJ2-2): GAGVSQSPSNKVTEKGKDVELRCDPISGHTALYWYRQSLGQGLEFLIYFQGNSAPDKSGLPSDRFSAERTGGSVSTLTIQRTQQEDSAVYLCASSLVGTANTGELFFGEGSRLTVL.